A selection of T cell receptor beta chains follows, all from one sample in a study of blood T cells in healthy people across ages. TCRdb ran MiXCR on the 5' RACE reads and lists one entry per CDR3 protein. The data show over 600,000 distinct CDR3 sequences, more than 20% seen once. Sequencing was carried out using blood. These TCRs come from a man between 65 and 85 years old in good health. Both conserved end residues are part of each CDR3. D genes are given only for firm matches. A row's size may be missing; if present it is once, few, many or a size class.

j_call clone_size v_call d_call cdr3_nt cdr3_aa
TRBJ2-5 NA TRBV7-2 TRBD1 TGTGCCAGCAGCTTAGTATTCAGGGGGCTGGAGACCCAGTACTTC CASSLVFRGLETQYF
TRBJ2-5 NA TRBV4-1 NA TGCGCCAGCAGCCAAACAGGGTTCCCGCAAGAGACCCAGTACTTC CASSQTGFPQETQYF
TRBJ2-1 NA TRBV5-1 TRBD2 TGCGCCAGCAGTCTAGCGGGAGGAGAGTACAATGAGCAGTTCTTC CASSLAGGEYNEQFF
TRBJ2-5 many TRBV29-1 NA TGCAGCGTTGAAGCGGGAGCAGAGACCCAGTACTTC CSVEAGAETQYF
TRBJ2-5 NA TRBV5-1 TRBD2 TGCGCCAGCAGCATAACCGGGACTAGCGGCTCAGAGACCCAGTACTTC CASSITGTSGSETQYF
TRBJ2-7 few TRBV20-1 TRBD1 TGCAGTGCTAGAGGGGCAGGGGGCAAAAACGAGCAGTACTTC CSARGAGGKNEQYF
TRBJ2-1 NA TRBV6-5 NA TGTGCCAGCAGTTACCCCGTCCGGCGGAGCTCCTACAATGAGCAGTTCTTC CASSYPVRRSSYNEQFF
TRBJ2-7 NA TRBV9 NA TGTGCCAGCAGCGGGGGACTTTCCTACGAGCAGTACTTC CASSGGLSYEQYF
TRBJ1-4 NA TRBV20-1 NA TGCAGTGCTAGAGATTCGACAGAAAAACTGTTTTTT CSARDSTEKLFF
TRBJ2-3 NA TRBV20-1 NA TGCAGTGCTAGACTCCCTTTTTCCGGGAGTGGGAGCACAGATACGCAGTATTTT CSARLPFSGSGSTDTQYF
TRBJ2-4 NA TRBV7-2 NA TGTGCCAGCAGCTTGCATCCGGGACCAGACCAGTACTTC CASSLHPGPDQYF
TRBJ2-1 NA TRBV7-3 TRBD2 TGTGCCAGCAGCTCCCACCTTCTCAGCGGGAGAGGGAATGAGCAGTTCTTC CASSSHLLSGRGNEQFF
TRBJ2-7 once TRBV7-7 NA TGTGCTAGCAGCTTAGTTCTGCCGGGGATAGCCTACGAGCAGTACTTC CASSLVLPGIAYEQYF
TRBJ2-3 NA TRBV9 TRBD2 TGTGCCAGCAGCCTTAGACTAGCGGGAGCCCCGGATACGCAGTATTTT CASSLRLAGAPDTQYF
TRBJ2-7 NA TRBV7-2 NA TGTGCCAGCAGCTTAGGCAGAAACTACGAGCGGTACTTC CASSLGRNYERYF
TRBJ2-1 NA TRBV6-2/TRBV6-3 NA TGTGCCAGCAGTTACCGGGGTGAGCAGTTCTTC CASSYRGEQFF
TRBJ2-3 few TRBV9 TRBD2 TGTGCCAGCAGCGCCTACGAGACTAGCGGGATCGGGAATACGCAGTATTTT CASSAYETSGIGNTQYF
TRBJ2-3 NA TRBV6-1 NA TGTGCCAGCAGTGAGAGCCAGGGTGGAGATACGCAGTATTTT CASSESQGGDTQYF
TRBJ2-5 few TRBV28 NA TGTGCCAGCAGACCGGGGACATTGGGGCCTGGAGAGACCCAGTACTTC CASRPGTLGPGETQYF
TRBJ2-3 few TRBV20-1 NA TGCAGTGCTAGATCTGGGGGCACAGATACGCAGTATTTT CSARSGGTDTQYF
TRBJ2-7 few TRBV28 TRBD1 TGTGCCAGCATTAATCCGAGGGGACAGGGCAGCTACGAGCAGTACTTC CASINPRGQGSYEQYF
TRBJ2-2 NA TRBV30 NA TGTGCCTGGAGTGGTGGGATCGGGGAGCTGTTTTTT CAWSGGIGELFF
TRBJ1-4 NA TRBV7-2 NA TGTGCCAGCAGCTTTCCACACGATGAAAAACTGTTTTTT CASSFPHDEKLFF
TRBJ1-1 few TRBV4-3 TRBD1 TGCGCCAGCAGCCATACAAGGGGGCAGAACACTGAAGCTTTCTTT CASSHTRGQNTEAFF
TRBJ1-1 few TRBV18 NA TGTGCCAGCTCGGGACCGGGGGTGACTGAAGCTTTCTTT CASSGPGVTEAFF
TRBJ2-1 NA TRBV3-1 TRBD1 TGTGCCAGCACGGACAGGGGCCCCTACAATGAGCAGTTCTTC CASTDRGPYNEQFF
TRBJ2-7 NA TRBV20-1 NA TGCAGTGCTAGATCCGGGGTGGGGTCGAACGAGCAGTACTTC CSARSGVGSNEQYF
TRBJ2-5 few TRBV2 TRBD2 TGTGCCAGCAGTGAAGTTCGAAGCGGGAGTGTGACCCAGTACTTC CASSEVRSGSVTQYF
TRBJ2-3 NA TRBV5-1 TRBD2 TGCGCCAGCAGCTTGGGGACTAGCGGGACGTCAGATACGCAGTATTTT CASSLGTSGTSDTQYF
TRBJ2-1 few TRBV7-2 NA TGTGCCAGCAGCTTAATGGGCGGGGCCTACAATGAGCAGTTCTTC CASSLMGGAYNEQFF
TRBJ1-3 NA TRBV21-1 NA TGTGCCAGCAGCAGCCGGGACAGCTATTACTCTGGAAACACCATATATTTT CASSSRDSYYSGNTIYF
TRBJ2-3 few TRBV6-2/TRBV6-3 TRBD1 TGTGCCAGCAGTTACGCAACGGGACAGGGGGATAATACGCAGTATTTT CASSYATGQGDNTQYF
TRBJ1-2 many TRBV7-2 NA TGTGCCAGCAGCTTAGCATGGTCGGCGGGAGTAGCTAACTATGGCTACACCTTC CASSLAWSAGVANYGYTF
TRBJ2-7 NA TRBV11-1 TRBD1 TGTGCCAGCAGCTTAGCGTGGCAGGGGGCCTACGAGCAGTACTTC CASSLAWQGAYEQYF
TRBJ2-7 few TRBV4-2 NA TGTGCCAGCAGCCAAGAAGGGAAACTAGCCCCCTACGAGCAGTACTTC CASSQEGKLAPYEQYF
TRBJ2-6 many TRBV12-3/TRBV12-4 NA TGTGCCAGCAGTTTCGGGGGTAGGGGCTCTGGGGCCAACGTCCTGACTTTC CASSFGGRGSGANVLTF
TRBJ1-2 NA TRBV24-1 TRBD1 TGTGCCACCAGTGATGAAGGGGGCGATGGCTACACCTTC CATSDEGGDGYTF
TRBJ1-2 few TRBV10-3 TRBD1 TGTGCCATCAGTGGACAGGGAGGAGATGGCTACACCTTC CAISGQGGDGYTF
TRBJ2-5 NA TRBV9 NA TGTGCCAGCAGCCCCTCCTTCGGGGGGCTGGAGACCCAGTACTTC CASSPSFGGLETQYF
TRBJ2-5 NA TRBV5-7 NA TGTGCCAGCACAACCGGGACTCAGGGGGGGACCCAGTACTTC CASTTGTQGGTQYF
TRBJ2-1 NA TRBV10-3 TRBD2 TGTGCCAACGCCGGGACTAGCGGGTCCCATGAGCAGTTCTTC CANAGTSGSHEQFF
TRBJ2-1 few TRBV20-1 NA TGCAGTGCCGGACGGGCCGAGCAGTTCTTC CSAGRAEQFF
TRBJ1-1 NA TRBV28 NA TGTGCCAGCAGTTTAGGTCAGAGTGAAGCTTTCTTT CASSLGQSEAFF
TRBJ2-5 few TRBV14 TRBD1 TGTGCCAGCAGCCAAGAGGACAGGGAATTACAAGAGACCCAGTACTTC CASSQEDRELQETQYF
TRBJ2-1 many TRBV7-3 NA TGTGCCAGCAGCTTGGACCTCTACAATGAGCAGTTCTTC CASSLDLYNEQFF
TRBJ1-2 many TRBV18 TRBD1 TGTGCCAGCTCACCATCAGGGGGGGAATTTGGCTACACCTTC CASSPSGGEFGYTF
TRBJ1-5 many TRBV12-3/TRBV12-4 NA TGTGCCAGCAGTTTTGGCCAGAATGTGGGTGGCAATCAGCCCCAGCATTTT CASSFGQNVGGNQPQHF
TRBJ1-5 few TRBV7-9 NA TGTGCCAGCGCCATGGAGGGGGTGCAGCCCCAGCATTTT CASAMEGVQPQHF